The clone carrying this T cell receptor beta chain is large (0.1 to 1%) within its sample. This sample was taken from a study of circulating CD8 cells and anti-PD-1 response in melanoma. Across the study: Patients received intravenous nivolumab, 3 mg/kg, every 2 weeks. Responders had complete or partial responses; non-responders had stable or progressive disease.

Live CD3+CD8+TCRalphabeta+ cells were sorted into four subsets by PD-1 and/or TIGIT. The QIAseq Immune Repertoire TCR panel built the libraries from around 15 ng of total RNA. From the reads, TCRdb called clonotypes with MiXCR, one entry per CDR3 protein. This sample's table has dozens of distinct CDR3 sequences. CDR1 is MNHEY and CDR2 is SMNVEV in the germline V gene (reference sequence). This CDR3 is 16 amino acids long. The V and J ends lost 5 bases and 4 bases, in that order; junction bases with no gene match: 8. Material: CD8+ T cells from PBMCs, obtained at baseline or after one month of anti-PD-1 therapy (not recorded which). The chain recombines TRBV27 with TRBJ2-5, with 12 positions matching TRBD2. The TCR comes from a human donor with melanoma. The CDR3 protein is CASSEGLAGLLETQYF. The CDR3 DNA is TGTGCCAGCAGTGAGGGACTAGCGGGTCTGTTAGAGACCCAGTACTTC.